Sequencing of this T cell receptor (beta chain) was carried out in a study of T cells in Graves' hyperthyroidism and ophthalmopathy. The source material, RNA transcripts, was used to amplify TCR beta CDR3 regions. With the HTBI primer set, the TCR CDR3 went through a first round of RT-PCR. TCRdb fed the multiplex PCR reads into MiXCR, producing one record per CDR3 protein. The sample yields roughly 740,000 distinct CDR3 sequences, about a sixth seen once. Researchers defined stable Graves' hyperthyroidism as no ophthalmopathy progression within 18 months. Hyperthyroidism had been newly diagnosed in patients aged 18 to 65, and its duration was under 2 months. This clonotype was picked up many times. The antigen is unknown. Overall study results and limits: In the analysis, a 13 V-J model separated ophthalmopathy from stable hyperthyroidism. In validation, the model predicted ophthalmopathy. These predictions came a median roughly seven months before onset.

The sequenced sample was blood. The TCR originated in a man younger than 35 with Graves' hyperthyroidism.

The CDR3 loop is CASSLDSLNTEAFF. The CDR3 DNA reads as TGTGCCAGCAGTCTGGACAGTTTGAACACTGAAGCTTTCTTT. The rearrangement joins TRBV12-3 or TRBV12-4 to TRBJ1-1; D is perhaps TRBD1 (6 bases). Trimming left V 5 bases short and J 0 bases short, with 10 bases between. This CDR3 is 14 amino acids long.